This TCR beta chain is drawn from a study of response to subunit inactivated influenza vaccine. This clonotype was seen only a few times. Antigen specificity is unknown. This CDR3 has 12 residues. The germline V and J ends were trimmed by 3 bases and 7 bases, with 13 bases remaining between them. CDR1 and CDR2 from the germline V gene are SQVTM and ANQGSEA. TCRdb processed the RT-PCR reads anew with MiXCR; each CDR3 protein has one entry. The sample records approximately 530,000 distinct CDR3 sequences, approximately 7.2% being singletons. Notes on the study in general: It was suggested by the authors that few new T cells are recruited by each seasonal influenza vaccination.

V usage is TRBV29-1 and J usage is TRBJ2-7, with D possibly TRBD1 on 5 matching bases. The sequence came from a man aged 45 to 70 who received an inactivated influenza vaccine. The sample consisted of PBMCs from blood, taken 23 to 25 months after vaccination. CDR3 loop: CSVDNTAGEQYF. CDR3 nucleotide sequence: TGCAGCGTTGATAATACGGCAGGGGAGCAGTACTTC.